This T cell receptor beta chain was profiled in a study of long-term antiretroviral therapy in people with HIV. Study conclusions and caveats: Repertoires with HIV possessed tighter CDR3 length spans than those of controls. Transplant-donor-level diversity was not reached after ART, though diversity increased. Clonotypes expanded prior to ART showed repertoire dominance at all sampled time points.

The immunoSEQ assay was v3.0, run at survey level. Generated by immunoSEQ multiplex PCR, the TCRdb table keeps only in-frame clones and is missing some. In the table there are around 16,000 clones, approximately 72% of which are singletons. Cryopreserved PBMC samples of roughly 0.85-11 million cells were used for DNA extraction. On this clone itself: The antigen is undetermined.

Trimming removed 5 bases from V and 4 bases from J; junction bases left unmatched: 10. The germline CDR1 and CDR2 sequences are SGHRS and YFSETQ. The CDR3 has 16 residues. This chain links TRBV5-1 with TRBJ2-3, with 10 bases that match TRBD2. The TCR was taken from a woman aged 40 to 55 with HIV. The specimen comprised unsorted PBMCs, sampled about 3.1 years after starting antiretroviral therapy. CDR3 in DNA: TGCGCCAGCAGAGGGTCTAGCGGGGGTCGGGCAGATACGCAGTATTTT. This translates into CASRGSSGGRADTQYF. Supplemented by reference TRBV5-1 and TRBJ2-3, the full variable domain reads KAGVTQTPRYLIKTRGQQVTLSCSPISGHRSVSWYQQTPGQGLQFLFEYFSETQRNKGNFPGRFSGRQFSNSRSEMNVSTLELGDSALYLCASRGSSGGRADTQYFGPGTRLTVL.